This T cell receptor (beta chain) derives from a study of blood T cell repertoires in COVID-19. Original handling: By means of reference gene primer amplification, nucleated cell counts were estimated. Generated by immunoSEQ multiplex PCR, the TCRdb table keeps only in-frame clones and is missing some. V and J calls and clone size come straight from that table; D and trimming were deduced from the DNA. The table shows about 170,000 clones, with roughly 85% occurring only once. The CDR3 is 17 amino acids. Germline lookup yields CDR1 SGHNT and CDR2 YYREEE (reference sequence). Deletions cut 4 bases from V and 1 base from J, with 19 bases between.

The origin of this receptor is a woman in her seventies in a cohort exposed to, infected with or recovered from COVID-19 (not recorded which). The sequencing sample was made of PBMCs or T cells enriched from blood (not recorded which). This sequence joins TRBV5-4 and TRBJ2-3; weak D call: TRBD1 (7 bases). This chain's CDR3 is CASSASGGGLGTDTQYF. The CDR3 DNA follows: TGTGCCAGCAGCGCCTCAGGAGGGGGCCTTGGCACAGATACGCAGTATTTT. The full variable domain, completed using reference TRBV5-4 and TRBJ2-3, is ETGVTQSPTHLIKTRGQQVTLRCSSQSGHNTVSWYQQALGQGPQFIFQYYREEENGRGNFPPRFSGLQFPNYSSELNVNALELDDSALYLCASSASGGGLGTDTQYFGPGTRLTVL.